This T cell receptor (beta chain) was profiled in a study of regulatory T cells in long-lasting Graves disease. This clonotype was detected ten times or more. Specified time point: newly diagnosed GD, antithyroid drugs for less than 3 months. There was RNA extracted from PBMCs, and the TCR library was made from it. CDR3 regions were amplified by Arm-PCR using iRepertoire HTBI primers to build TCR beta libraries. TCRdb re-called the multiplex PCR reads through MiXCR, storing one row per CDR3 protein. The sample holds approximately 460,000 distinct CDR3 sequences, roughly 17% seen once. The V segment lost 2 bases and the J segment 0 bases; nucleotides outside the gene matches: 6. Germline assignment: CDR1 MNHEY and CDR2 SVGEGT. CDR3 length equals 17 residues. These sequences were also reported in another study, on T cells in Graves' hyperthyroidism and ophthalmopathy. That publication notes: Orbital computed tomography, thyroid ultrasound, serum thyroxine and TRAb, and clinical symptoms together informed the diagnoses.

The receptor was isolated from a woman aged 30 to 39 with Graves disease. The material sequenced was peripheral blood mononuclear cells (PBMCs), taken at new diagnosis, from a patient treated with antithyroid drugs. The chain has TRBV6-2 or TRBV6-3 and TRBJ2-3; 9 bases agree with TRBD2. CDR3 region: CASSYLRGRASTDTQYF. The CDR3, as DNA: TGTGCCAGCAGTTACCTCCGCGGGAGGGCAAGCACAGATACGCAGTATTTT.